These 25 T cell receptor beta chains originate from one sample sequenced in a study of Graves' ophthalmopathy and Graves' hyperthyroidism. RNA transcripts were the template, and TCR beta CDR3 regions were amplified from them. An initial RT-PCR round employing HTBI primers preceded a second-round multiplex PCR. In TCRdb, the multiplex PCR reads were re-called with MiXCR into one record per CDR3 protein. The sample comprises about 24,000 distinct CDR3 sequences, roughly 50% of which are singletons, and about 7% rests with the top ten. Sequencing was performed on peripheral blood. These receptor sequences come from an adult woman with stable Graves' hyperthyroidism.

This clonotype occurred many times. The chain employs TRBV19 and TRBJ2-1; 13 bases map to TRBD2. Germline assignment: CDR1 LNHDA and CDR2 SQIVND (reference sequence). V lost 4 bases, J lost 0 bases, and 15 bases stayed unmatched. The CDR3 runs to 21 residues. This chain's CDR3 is CASSKRTSGRSSLGSYNEQFF. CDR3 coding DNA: TGTGCCAGTAGTAAGAGGACTAGCGGGAGATCTTCCCTTGGCTCCTACAATGAGCAGTTCTTC.

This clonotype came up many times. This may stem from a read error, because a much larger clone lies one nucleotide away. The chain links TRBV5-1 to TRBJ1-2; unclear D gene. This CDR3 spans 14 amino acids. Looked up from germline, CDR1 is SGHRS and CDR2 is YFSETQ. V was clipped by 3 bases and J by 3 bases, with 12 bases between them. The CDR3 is CASSSLSGYYGYTF. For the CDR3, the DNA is TGCGCCAGCAGCTCCCTGTCAGGATACTATGGCTACACCTTC. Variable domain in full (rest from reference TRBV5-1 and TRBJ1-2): KAGVTQTPRYLIKTRGQQVTLSCSPISGHRSVSWYQQTPGQGLQFLFEYFSETQRNKGNFPGRFSGRQFSNSRSEMNVSTLELGDSALYLCASSSLSGYYGYTFGSGTRLTVV.

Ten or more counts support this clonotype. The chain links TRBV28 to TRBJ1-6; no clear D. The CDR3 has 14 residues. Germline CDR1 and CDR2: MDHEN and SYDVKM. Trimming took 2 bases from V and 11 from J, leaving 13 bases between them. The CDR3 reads CASSLLQMRTPLHF. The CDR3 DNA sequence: TGTGCCAGCAGTTTACTCCAGATGCGGACACCCCTCCACTTT.

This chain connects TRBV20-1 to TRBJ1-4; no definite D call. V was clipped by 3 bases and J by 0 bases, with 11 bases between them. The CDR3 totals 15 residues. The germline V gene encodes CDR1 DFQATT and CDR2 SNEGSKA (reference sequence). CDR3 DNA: TGCAGTGCTAGTCTAGGCCATGCAACTAATGAAAAACTGTTTTTT. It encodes CSASLGHATNEKLFF.

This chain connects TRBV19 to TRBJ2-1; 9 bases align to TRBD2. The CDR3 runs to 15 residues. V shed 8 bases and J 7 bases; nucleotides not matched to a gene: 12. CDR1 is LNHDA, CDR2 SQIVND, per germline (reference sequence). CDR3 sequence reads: CASVKVAGGRNEQFF. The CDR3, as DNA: TGTGCCAGTGTAAAGGTGGCGGGAGGGAGGAATGAGCAGTTCTTC.

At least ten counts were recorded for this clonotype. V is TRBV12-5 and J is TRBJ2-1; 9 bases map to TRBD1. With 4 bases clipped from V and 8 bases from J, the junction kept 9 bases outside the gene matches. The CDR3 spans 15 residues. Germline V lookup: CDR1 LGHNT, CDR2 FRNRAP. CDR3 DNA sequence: TGTGCTAGTGGTTCCGGGACAGGGCGGGGCCATGAGCAGTTCTTC. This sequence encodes CASGSGTGRGHEQFF.

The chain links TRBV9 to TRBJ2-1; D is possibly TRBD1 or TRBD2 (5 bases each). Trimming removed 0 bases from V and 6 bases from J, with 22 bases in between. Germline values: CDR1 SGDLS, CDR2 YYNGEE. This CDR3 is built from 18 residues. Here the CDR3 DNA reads TGTGCCAGCAGCGTAGGGGGCTCACCAGGCGGGTTGGCCAATGAGCAGTTCTTC. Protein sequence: CASSVGGSPGGLANEQFF.

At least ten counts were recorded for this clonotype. CDR3 loop: CASSPRGESSYNEQFF. CDR3 sequence (DNA): TGTGCCAGCAGCCCTCGGGGGGAGAGCTCCTACAATGAGCAGTTCTTC. The V call is TRBV11-2, the J call TRBJ2-1; 7 bases align to TRBD2. There are 16 residues in the CDR3. The germline V gene encodes CDR1 SGHAT and CDR2 FQNNGV. Trimming at V came to 5 bases and at J to 0 bases, leaving 7 bases not matched to a gene. Together with reference TRBV11-2 and TRBJ2-1, the CDR3 gives the full variable domain: EAGVAQSPRYKIIEKRQSVAFWCNPISGHATLYWYQQILGQGPKLLIQFQNNGVVDDSQLPKDRFSAERLKGVDSTLKIQPAKLEDSAVYLCASSPRGESSYNEQFFGPGTRLTVL.

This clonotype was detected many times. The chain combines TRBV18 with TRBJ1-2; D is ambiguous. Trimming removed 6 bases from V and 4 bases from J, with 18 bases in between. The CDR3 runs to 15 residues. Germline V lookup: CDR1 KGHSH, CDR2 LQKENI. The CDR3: CASSQARTSGYGYTF. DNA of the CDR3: TGTGCCAGCTCGCAAGCACGGACCTCGGGCTATGGCTACACCTTC. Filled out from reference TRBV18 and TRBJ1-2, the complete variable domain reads NAGVMQNPRHLVRRRGQEARLRCSPMKGHSHVYWYRQLPEEGLKFMVYLQKENIIDESGMPKERFSAEFPKEGPSILRIQQVVRGDSAAYFCASSQARTSGYGYTFGSGTRLTVV.

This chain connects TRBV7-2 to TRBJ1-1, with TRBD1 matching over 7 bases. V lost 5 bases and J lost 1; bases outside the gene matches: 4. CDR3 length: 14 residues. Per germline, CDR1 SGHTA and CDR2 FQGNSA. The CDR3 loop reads CASSPGDRNTEAFF. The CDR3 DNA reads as TGTGCCAGCAGCCCAGGGGACAGGAACACTGAAGCTTTCTTT.

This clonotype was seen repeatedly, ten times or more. DNA of the CDR3: TGTGCCAGCAGTCCCCGGGCCGGGGGAGCTTTCTTT. This encodes CASSPRAGGAFF. The chain employs TRBV6-5 and TRBJ1-1; possibly TRBD1 for D (5 bases). The V and J ends lost 5 bases and 10 bases respectively, with 14 bases between them. Germline CDR1 reads MNHEY; CDR2 reads SVGAGI. The CDR3 totals 12 residues.

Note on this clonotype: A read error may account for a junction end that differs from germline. CDR3 DNA: TGTGCCTGCAGCCAAGTGGCAGGGAGGGGCGGAGAGCTGTTTTTT. Translation: CACSQVAGRGGELFF. The chain uses TRBV6-5 and TRBJ2-2, with TRBD2 matching over 7 bases. The CDR3 totals 15 residues. The germline CDR1 and CDR2 sequences are MNHEY and SVGAGI.

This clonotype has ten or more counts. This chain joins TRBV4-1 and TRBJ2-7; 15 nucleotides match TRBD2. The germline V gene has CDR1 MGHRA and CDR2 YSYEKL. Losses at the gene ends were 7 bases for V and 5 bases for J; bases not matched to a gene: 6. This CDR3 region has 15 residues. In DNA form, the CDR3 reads TGCGCCAGCAAGGGGACTAGCGGGAGGTTCGACGAGCAGTACTTC. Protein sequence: CASKGTSGRFDEQYF.

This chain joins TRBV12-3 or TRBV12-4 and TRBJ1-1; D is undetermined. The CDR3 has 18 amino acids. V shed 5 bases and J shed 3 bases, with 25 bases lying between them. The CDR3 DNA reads TGTGCCAGCAGTCGACTAGCGCTTCACACCGGGGTGCACACTGAAGCTTTCTTT. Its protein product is CASSRLALHTGVHTEAFF.

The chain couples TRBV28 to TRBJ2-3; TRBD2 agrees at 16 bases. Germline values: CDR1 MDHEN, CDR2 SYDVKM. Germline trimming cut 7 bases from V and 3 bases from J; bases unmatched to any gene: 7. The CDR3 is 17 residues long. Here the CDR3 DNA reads TGTGCCAGCACCCGGGGACTAGCGGGAGGGCCGACAGATACGCAGTATTTT. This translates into CASTRGLAGGPTDTQYF.

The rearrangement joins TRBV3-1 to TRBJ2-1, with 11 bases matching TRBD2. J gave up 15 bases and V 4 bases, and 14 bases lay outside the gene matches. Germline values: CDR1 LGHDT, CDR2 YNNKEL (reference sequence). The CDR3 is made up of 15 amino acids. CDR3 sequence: CASSPTSGSPKRWFF. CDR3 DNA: TGTGCCAGCAGCCCTACTAGCGGGAGCCCTAAGCGATGGTTCTTC.

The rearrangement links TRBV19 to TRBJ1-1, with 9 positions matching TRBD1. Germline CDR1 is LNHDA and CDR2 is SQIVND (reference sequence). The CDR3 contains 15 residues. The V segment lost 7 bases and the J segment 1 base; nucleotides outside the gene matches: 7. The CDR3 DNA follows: TGTGCCAGTACCCTGTGGGGACAGGGGAACACTGAAGCTTTCTTT. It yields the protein CASTLWGQGNTEAFF.

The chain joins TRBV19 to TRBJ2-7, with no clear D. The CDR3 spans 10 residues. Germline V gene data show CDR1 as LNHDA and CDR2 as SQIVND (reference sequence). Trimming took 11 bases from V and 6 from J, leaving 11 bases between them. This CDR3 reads CAAGPREQYF. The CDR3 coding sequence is TGTGCCGCCGGACCTCGCGAGCAGTACTTC.

The CDR3 reads CASSSIATVLGANVLTF. CDR3 coding DNA: TGTGCCAGCAGTTCGATTGCAACGGTCCTTGGGGCCAACGTCCTGACTTTC. This rearrangement joins TRBV5-6 to TRBJ2-6; D remains unclear. The CDR3 runs to 17 residues. Between the trimmed V and J ends, which lost 5 bases and 3 bases, there was a span of 18 bases. Germline CDR1 SGHDT, CDR2 YYEEEE.

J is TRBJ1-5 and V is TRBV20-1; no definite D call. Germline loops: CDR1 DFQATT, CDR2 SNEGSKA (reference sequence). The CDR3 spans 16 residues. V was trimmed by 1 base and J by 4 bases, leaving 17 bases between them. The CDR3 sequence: CSARVDASGVNQPQHF. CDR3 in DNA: TGCAGTGCTAGAGTCGACGCTTCTGGGGTGAATCAGCCCCAGCATTTT.

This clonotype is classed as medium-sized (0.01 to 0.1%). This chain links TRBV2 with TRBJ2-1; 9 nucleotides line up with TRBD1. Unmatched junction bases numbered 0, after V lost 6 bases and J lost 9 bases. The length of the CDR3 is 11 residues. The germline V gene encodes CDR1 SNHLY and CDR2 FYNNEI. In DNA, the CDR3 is TGTGCCAGCAGGGGACAGGGTGAGCAGTTCTTC. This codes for CASRGQGEQFF.

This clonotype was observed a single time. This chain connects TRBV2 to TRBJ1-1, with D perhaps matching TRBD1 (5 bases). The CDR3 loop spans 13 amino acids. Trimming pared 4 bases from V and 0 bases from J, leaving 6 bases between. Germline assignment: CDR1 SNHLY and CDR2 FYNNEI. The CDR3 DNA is TGTGCCAGCAGTGTGACAGTGAACACTGAAGCTTTCTTT. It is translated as CASSVTVNTEAFF.

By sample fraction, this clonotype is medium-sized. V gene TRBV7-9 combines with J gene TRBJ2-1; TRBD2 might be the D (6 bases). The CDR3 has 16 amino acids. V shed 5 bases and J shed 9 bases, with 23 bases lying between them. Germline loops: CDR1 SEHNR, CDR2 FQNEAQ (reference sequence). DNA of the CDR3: TGTGCCAGCAGCACAATTTTGGGGACTCCTATGGGTGAGCAGTTCTTC. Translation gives CASSTILGTPMGEQFF.

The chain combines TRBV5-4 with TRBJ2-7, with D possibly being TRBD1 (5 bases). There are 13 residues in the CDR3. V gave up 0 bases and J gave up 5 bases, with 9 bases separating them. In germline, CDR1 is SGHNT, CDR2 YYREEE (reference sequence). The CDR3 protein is CASSLVAQDEQYF. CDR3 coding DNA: TGTGCCAGCAGCTTGGTCGCACAGGACGAGCAGTACTTC.

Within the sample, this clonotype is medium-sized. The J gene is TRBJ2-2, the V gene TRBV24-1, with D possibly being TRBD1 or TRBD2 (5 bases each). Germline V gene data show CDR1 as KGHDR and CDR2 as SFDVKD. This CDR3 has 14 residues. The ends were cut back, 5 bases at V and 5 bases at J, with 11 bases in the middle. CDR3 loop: CATSVGRTTGELFF. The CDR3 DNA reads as TGTGCCACCAGTGTGGGACGGACGACCGGGGAGCTGTTTTTT.